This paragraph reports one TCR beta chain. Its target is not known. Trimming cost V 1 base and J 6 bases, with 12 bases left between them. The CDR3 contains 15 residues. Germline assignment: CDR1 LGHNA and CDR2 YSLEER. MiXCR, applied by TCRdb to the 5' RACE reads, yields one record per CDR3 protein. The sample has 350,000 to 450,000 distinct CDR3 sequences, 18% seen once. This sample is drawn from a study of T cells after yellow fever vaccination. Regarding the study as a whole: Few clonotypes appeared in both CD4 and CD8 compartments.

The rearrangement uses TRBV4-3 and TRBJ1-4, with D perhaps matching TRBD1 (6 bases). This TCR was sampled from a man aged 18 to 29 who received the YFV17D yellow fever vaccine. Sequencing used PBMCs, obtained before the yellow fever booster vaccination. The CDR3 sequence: CASSQGTAGYEKLFF. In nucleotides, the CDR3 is TGCGCCAGCAGCCAAGGGACAGCGGGTTATGAAAAACTGTTTTTT.